In its sample, the clone carrying this TCR beta chain was seen once. The antigen is not known. The CDR3 extends over 15 amino acids. V was pared by 0 bases and J by 4 bases, with 5 bases of the junction left unmatched. Libraries were prepared by immunoSEQ multiplex PCR; TCRdb keeps only in-frame clonotypes and omits some of them. The sample has around 38,000 clones, roughly 85% seen once. The entry originates in a study of STAT5B mutations in CD4+ large granular lymphocyte leukemia. About the study: Among healthy controls, a particular HLA allele went with more CDR3 'QG' motifs. Notes on the study in general: Compared with healthy controls (2/35), patient top clones favored TRBV06 (8/27).

This sequence was found in a human donor in good health. The rearrangement uses TRBV23-1 and TRBJ1-2; the match to TRBD1 covers 7 bases. TRBV23-1 is an ORF, and what it does is uncertain. The sequenced material came from CD4+ T cells from blood buffy coats. CDR3 region: CASSQSTGLSYGYTF. The CDR3 DNA follows: TGCGCCAGCAGTCAATCGACAGGGCTCTCCTATGGCTACACCTTC.